These 9 T cell receptor beta chains originate from one sample sequenced in a study of T cells in Graves' hyperthyroidism and ophthalmopathy. It was RNA transcripts that yielded the amplified TCR beta CDR3 regions. Initially, a first-round RT-PCR of the TCR CDR3 employed the HTBI primer set. TCRdb passed the multiplex PCR reads through MiXCR, listing each CDR3 protein once. The sample includes 550,000 to 850,000 distinct CDR3 sequences, over 15% seen only once; the top ten take 16%. The source material was blood. The receptors derive from a woman aged 45-60 years with Graves' hyperthyroidism that later progressed to Graves' ophthalmopathy.

The chain carries TRBV7-2 and TRBJ1-2; 9 positions agree with TRBD1. V dropped 5 bases and J dropped 5; count of bases not matched to a gene: 0. The CDR3 sequence is 12 residues long. Germline V CDR1 and CDR2: SGHTA, FQGNSA. CDR3 region: CASSDRGYGYTF. CDR3 nucleotide sequence: TGTGCCAGCAGCGACAGGGGGTATGGCTACACCTTC.

The chain combines TRBV9 with TRBJ2-2, with D uncertain. The V end lost 3 bases, the J end lost 0 bases, and 9 bases lay between the germline ends. CDR1 and CDR2 (germline): SGDLS, YYNGEE. The CDR3 has 15 amino acids. CDR3 DNA: TGTGCCAGCAGCGCATGGGGTGCGAACACCGGGGAGCTGTTTTTT. Protein sequence: CASSAWGANTGELFF.

The table lists this clonotype with a count of one. The rearrangement uses TRBV20-1 and TRBJ1-1; D might be TRBD1 (5 bases). The CDR3 is 16 residues long. CDR1 DFQATT and CDR2 SNEGSKA come from the germline V gene (reference sequence). V lost 5 bases and J 7 bases, leaving 26 bases between the germline ends. The CDR3 DNA sequence: TGCAGTGCTTTCCAGGGTCCGGGACGGAATACATTTGAAGCTTTCTTT. Amino acids: CSAFQGPGRNTFEAFF.

This clonotype was seen at least ten times. V is TRBV7-8 and J is TRBJ1-1; D perhaps matches TRBD1 (5 bases). CDR3 length: 15 residues. V shed 2 bases and J shed 0 bases, with 10 bases lying between them. Germline lookup yields CDR1 SGHVS and CDR2 FQNEAQ. CDR3 region: CASSLRGQVNTEAFF. The CDR3 DNA follows: TGTGCCAGCAGCTTAAGGGGCCAGGTGAACACTGAAGCTTTCTTT.

This clonotype was observed at least ten times. The chain combines TRBV28 with TRBJ2-2, with 7 bases fitting TRBD2. Germline V gene sequence: CDR1 MDHEN, CDR2 SYDVKM. The CDR3 spans 13 residues. The V segment lost 8 bases and the J segment 1 base; nucleotides outside the gene matches: 1. The CDR3 DNA reads as TGTGCCAGCGGGGGGGGGAACACCGGGGAGCTGTTTTTT. Translation: CASGGGNTGELFF. Looking up the rest from reference TRBV28 and TRBJ2-2 gives the full variable domain: DVKVTQSSRYLVKRTGEKVFLECVQDMDHENMFWYRQDPGLGLRLIYFSYDVKMKEKGDIPEGYSVSREKKERFSLILESASTNQTSMYLCASGGGNTGELFFGEGSRLTVL.

This clonotype was seen repeatedly, ten times or more. The genes are TRBV9 and TRBJ2-5, with a tentative D call TRBD2 (6 bases). Trimming removed 2 bases at V and 5 bases at J, with 13 bases between. The germline V gene encodes CDR1 SGDLS and CDR2 YYNGEE. The CDR3 is 14 residues long. CDR3 residues: CASSVTSLRETQYF. The CDR3 nucleotides are TGTGCCAGCAGCGTGACTAGTCTACGGGAGACCCAGTACTTC.

The rearrangement uses TRBV19 and TRBJ2-2; 9 nucleotides line up with TRBD2. The germline gives CDR1 LNHDA, CDR2 SQIVND (reference sequence). After removal of 6 bases from V and 0 bases from J, the junction contained 5 bases not matched to a gene. The CDR3 totals 16 residues. The CDR3 region is CASRPRLAANTGELFF. CDR3 DNA sequence: TGTGCCAGTAGACCCCGACTAGCGGCGAACACCGGGGAGCTGTTTTTT.

This clonotype was counted only a few times. The junction differs from germline at one of its ends, possibly a read error. The chain links TRBV7-9 to TRBJ1-2; 8 bases are shared with TRBD1. Germline loops: CDR1 SEHNR, CDR2 FQNEAQ (reference sequence). The CDR3 runs to 13 residues. The CDR3 DNA sequence: TGTGCCAGCAGCAAATTCGGACAGGGAGATTGGGCCTTC. Translation gives CASSKFGQGDWAF.

This clonotype was detected ten times or more. This sequence joins TRBV20-1 and TRBJ2-2, with D maybe TRBD1 (5 bases). Trimming left V 1 base short and J 0 bases short, with 12 bases between. The germline V gene has CDR1 DFQATT and CDR2 SNEGSKA (reference sequence). The CDR3 loop spans 16 amino acids. The CDR3 sequence: CSARAVDKSNTGELFF. CDR3 sequence (DNA): TGCAGTGCTAGAGCGGTGGACAAATCGAACACCGGGGAGCTGTTTTTT.